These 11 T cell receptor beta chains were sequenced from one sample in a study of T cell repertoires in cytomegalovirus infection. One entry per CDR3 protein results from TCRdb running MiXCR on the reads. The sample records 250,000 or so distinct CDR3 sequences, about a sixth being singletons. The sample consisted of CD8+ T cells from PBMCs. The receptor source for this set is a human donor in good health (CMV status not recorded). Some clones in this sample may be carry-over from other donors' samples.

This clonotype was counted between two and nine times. In DNA form, the CDR3 reads TGTGCCAGCAGTTTAGGTATTAGCGGGGCCGTAGATGAGCAGTTCTTC. Its translation: CASSLGISGAVDEQFF. The rearrangement links TRBV28 to TRBJ2-1, with 8 bases aligning to TRBD2. This CDR3 contains 16 residues. Germline CDR1 MDHEN, CDR2 SYDVKM. V was pared by 2 bases and J by 8 bases, with 11 bases of the junction left unmatched.

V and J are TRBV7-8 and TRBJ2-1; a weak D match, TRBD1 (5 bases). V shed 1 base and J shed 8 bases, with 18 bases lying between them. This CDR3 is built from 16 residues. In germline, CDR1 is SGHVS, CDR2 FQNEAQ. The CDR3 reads CASSLGGGYPTDEQFF. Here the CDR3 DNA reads TGTGCCAGCAGCTTAGGGGGCGGCTACCCTACCGATGAGCAGTTCTTC.

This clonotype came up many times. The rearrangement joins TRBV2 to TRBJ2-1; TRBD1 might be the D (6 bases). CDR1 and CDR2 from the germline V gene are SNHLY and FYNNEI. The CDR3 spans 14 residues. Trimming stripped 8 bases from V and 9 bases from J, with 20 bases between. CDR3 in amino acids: CASESGDKLIEQFF. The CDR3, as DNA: TGTGCCAGCGAGAGTGGGGACAAATTGATTGAGCAGTTCTTC.

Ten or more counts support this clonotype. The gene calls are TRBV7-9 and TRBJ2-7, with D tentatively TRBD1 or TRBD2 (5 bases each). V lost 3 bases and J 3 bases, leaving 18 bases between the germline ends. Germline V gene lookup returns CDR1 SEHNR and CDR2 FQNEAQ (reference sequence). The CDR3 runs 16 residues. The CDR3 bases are TGTGCCAGCAGCTTTGGTTGGTCGGGGCCTAACTACGAGCAGTACTTC. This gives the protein CASSFGWSGPNYEQYF.

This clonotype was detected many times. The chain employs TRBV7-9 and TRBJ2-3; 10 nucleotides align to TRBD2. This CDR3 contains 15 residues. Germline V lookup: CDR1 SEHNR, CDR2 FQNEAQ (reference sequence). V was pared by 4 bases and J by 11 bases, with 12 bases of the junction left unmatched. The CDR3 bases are TGTGCCAGCAGCTCTTCAGCGGGGGGGCCTCGTGGGCAGTATTTT. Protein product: CASSSSAGGPRGQYF. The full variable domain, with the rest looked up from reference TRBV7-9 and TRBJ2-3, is DTGVSQNPRHKITKRGQNVTFRCDPISEHNRLYWYRQTLGQGPEFLTYFQNEAQLEKSRLLSDRFSAERPKGSFSTLEIQRTEQGDSAMYLCASSSSAGGPRGQYFGPGTRLTVL.

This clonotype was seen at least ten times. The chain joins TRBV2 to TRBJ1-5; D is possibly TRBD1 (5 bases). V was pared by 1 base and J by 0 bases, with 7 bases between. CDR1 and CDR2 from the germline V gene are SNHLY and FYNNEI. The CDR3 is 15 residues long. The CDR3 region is CASSEGQFSNQPQHF. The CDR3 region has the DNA TGTGCCAGCAGTGAAGGACAGTTTAGCAATCAGCCCCAGCATTTT.

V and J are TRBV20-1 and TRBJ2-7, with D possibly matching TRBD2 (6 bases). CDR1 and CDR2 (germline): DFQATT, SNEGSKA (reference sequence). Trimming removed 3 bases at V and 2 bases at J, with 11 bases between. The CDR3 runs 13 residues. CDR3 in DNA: TGCAGTGCTAGGAGACTAGAAGCCTACGAGCAGTACTTC. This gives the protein CSARRLEAYEQYF.

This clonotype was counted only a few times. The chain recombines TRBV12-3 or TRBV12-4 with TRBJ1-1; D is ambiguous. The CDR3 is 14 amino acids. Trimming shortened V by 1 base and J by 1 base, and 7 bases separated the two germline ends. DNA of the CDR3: TGTGCCAGCAGTTTAGGACACCCGAACACTGAAGCTTTCTTT. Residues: CASSLGHPNTEAFF.

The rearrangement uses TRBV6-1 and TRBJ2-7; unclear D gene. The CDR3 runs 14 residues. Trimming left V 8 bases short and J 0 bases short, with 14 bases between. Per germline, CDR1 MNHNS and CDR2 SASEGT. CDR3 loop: CASETDANSYEQYF. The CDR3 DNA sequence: TGTGCCAGCGAGACGGACGCTAACTCCTACGAGCAGTACTTC.

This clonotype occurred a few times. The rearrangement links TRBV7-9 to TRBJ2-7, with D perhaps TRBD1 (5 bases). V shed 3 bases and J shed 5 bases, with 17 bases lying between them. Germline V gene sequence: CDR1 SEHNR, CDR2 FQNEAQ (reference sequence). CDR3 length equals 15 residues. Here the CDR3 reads CASSFTHAGIHEQYF. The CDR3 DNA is TGTGCCAGCAGCTTCACCCACGCAGGGATCCACGAGCAGTACTTC.

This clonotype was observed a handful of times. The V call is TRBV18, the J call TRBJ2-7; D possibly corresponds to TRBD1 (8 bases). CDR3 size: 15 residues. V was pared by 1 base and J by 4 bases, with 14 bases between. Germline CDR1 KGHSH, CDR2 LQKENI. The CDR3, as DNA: TGTGCCAGCTCACCACTACAGGGGGGGTTTTACGAGCAGTACTTC. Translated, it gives CASSPLQGGFYEQYF.